This T cell receptor beta chain was captured by sequencing in a study of T cell responses to AZD1222 COVID-19 vaccine. Profiled with immunoSEQ multiplex PCR; TCRdb holds only in-frame clones, not every one. The sample gives over 100,000 clones, about 85% of which show up once; 2.4% is in the top ten. General observations from the study: Regions 160-218 and 743-854 held dominance among vaccine-associated CD4 TCRs, which spanned spike.

As to this clone: Its antigen is undetermined.

The CDR3 spans 12 residues. The V end lost 5 bases, the J end lost 5 bases, and 7 bases lay between the germline ends. CDR1 and CDR2 from the germline V gene are SGHTA and FQGTGA. The sequences come from peripheral blood, collected on day 0 of AZD1222 vaccination. The sequence was obtained from an adult in good health. The chain carries TRBV7-3 and TRBJ2-1, with D perhaps being TRBD1 or TRBD2 (5 bases each). The CDR3 loop is CASSRGDNEQFF. CDR3 coding DNA: TGTGCCAGCAGCCGAGGGGACAATGAGCAGTTCTTC.